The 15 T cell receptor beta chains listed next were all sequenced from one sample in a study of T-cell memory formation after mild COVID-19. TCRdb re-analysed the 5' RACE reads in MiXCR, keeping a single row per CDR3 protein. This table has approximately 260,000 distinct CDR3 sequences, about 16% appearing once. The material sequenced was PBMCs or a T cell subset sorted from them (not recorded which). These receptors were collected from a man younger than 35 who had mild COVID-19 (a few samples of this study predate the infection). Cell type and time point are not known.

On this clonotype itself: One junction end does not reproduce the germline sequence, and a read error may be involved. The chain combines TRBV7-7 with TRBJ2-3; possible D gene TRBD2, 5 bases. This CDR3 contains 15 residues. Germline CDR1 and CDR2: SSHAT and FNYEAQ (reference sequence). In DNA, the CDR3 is TGTGCTAGCAGCTCTCGGGGAGTCTTCACAGATACGCAGTATTTT. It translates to CASSSRGVFTDTQYF.

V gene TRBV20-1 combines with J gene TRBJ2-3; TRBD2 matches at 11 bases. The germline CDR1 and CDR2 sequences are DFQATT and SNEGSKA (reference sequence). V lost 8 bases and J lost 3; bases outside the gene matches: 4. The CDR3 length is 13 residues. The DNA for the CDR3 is TGCAGTTTTAGCGGGGGGGCGACAGATACGCAGTATTTT. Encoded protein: CSFSGGATDTQYF.

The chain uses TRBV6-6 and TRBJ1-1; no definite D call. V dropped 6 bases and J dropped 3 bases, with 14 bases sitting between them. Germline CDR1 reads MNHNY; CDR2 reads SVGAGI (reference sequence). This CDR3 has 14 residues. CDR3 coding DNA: TGTGCCAGCAGAAAGATTATTAGGCACACTGAAGCTTTCTTT. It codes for CASRKIIRHTEAFF.

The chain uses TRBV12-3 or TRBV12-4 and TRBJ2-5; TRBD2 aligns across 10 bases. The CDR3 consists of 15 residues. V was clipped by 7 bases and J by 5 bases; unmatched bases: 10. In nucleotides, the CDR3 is TGTGCCAGCACTCTGCCAGCGGGGGGGCTGGAGACCCAGTACTTC. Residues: CASTLPAGGLETQYF.

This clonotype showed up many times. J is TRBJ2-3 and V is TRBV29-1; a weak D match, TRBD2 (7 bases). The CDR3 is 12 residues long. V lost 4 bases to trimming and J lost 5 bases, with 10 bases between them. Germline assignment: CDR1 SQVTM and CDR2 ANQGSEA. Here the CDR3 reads CSVAGGRDTQYF. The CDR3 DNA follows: TGCAGCGTTGCCGGGGGGCGAGATACGCAGTATTTT.

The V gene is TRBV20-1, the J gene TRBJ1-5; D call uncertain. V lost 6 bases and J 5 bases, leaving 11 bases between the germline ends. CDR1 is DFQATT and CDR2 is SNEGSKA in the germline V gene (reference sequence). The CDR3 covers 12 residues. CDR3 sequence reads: CSAKSGDQPQHF. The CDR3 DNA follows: TGCAGTGCAAAGAGCGGAGATCAGCCCCAGCATTTT.

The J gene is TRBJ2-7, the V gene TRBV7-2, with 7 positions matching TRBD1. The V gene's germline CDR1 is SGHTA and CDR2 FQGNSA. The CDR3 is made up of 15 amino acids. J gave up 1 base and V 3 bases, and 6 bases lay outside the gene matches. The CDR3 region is CASSFGTDASYEQYV. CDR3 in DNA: TGTGCCAGCAGCTTTGGGACAGACGCTTCCTACGAGCAGTACGTC.

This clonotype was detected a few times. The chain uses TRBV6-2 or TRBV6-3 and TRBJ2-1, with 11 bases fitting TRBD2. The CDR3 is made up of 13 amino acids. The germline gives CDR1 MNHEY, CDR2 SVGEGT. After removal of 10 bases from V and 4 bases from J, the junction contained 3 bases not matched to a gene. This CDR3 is CATLAGVYNEQFF. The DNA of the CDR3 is TGTGCCACACTAGCGGGGGTATACAATGAGCAGTTCTTC.

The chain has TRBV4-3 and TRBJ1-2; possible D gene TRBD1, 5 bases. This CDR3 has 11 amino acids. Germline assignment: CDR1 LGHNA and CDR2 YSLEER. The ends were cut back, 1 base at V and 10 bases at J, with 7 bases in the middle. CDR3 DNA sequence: TGCGCCAGCAGCCAAGGCAGGGCCTACACCTTC. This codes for CASSQGRAYTF.

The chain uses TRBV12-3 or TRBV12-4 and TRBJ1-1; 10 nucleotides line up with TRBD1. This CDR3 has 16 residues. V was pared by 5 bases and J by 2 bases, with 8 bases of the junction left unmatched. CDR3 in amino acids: CASSPGTGDYNTEAFF. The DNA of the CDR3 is TGTGCCAGCAGTCCCGGGACAGGGGATTATAACACTGAAGCTTTCTTT.

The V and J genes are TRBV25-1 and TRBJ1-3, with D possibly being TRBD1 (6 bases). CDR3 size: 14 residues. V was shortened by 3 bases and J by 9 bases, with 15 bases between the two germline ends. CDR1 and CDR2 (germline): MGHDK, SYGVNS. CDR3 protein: CASSDGQSRVTIYF. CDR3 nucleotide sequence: TGTGCCAGCAGTGATGGACAGTCTCGGGTCACCATATATTTT.

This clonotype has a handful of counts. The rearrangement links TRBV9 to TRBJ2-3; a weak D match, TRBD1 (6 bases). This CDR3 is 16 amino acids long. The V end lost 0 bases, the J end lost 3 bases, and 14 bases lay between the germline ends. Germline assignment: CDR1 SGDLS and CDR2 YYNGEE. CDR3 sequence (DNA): TGTGCCAGCAGCGTAGGAAGCTACAGGGCTACAGATACGCAGTATTTT. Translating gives CASSVGSYRATDTQYF.

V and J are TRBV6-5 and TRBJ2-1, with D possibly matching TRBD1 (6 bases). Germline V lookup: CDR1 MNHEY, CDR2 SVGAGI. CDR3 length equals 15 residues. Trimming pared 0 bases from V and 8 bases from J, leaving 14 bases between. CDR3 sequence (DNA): TGTGCCAGCAGTTACTCGAGAAACAGGGCGGATGAGCAGTTCTTC. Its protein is CASSYSRNRADEQFF.

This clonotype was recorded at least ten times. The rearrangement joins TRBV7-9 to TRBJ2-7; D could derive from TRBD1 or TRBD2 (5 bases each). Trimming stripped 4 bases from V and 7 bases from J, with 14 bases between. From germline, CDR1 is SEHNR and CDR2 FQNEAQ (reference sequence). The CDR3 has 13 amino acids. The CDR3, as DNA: TGTGCCAGCAGCTCGGGACGGAGCCTTGAGCAGTACTTC. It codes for CASSSGRSLEQYF. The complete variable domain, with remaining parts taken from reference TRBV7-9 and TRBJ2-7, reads DTGVSQNPRHKITKRGQNVTFRCDPISEHNRLYWYRQTLGQGPEFLTYFQNEAQLEKSRLLSDRFSAERPKGSFSTLEIQRTEQGDSAMYLCASSSGRSLEQYFGPGTRLTVT.

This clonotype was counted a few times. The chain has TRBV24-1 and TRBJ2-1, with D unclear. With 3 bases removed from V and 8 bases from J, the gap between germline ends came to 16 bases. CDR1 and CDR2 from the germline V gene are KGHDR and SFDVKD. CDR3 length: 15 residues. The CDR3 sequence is CATSDRASRSDEQFF. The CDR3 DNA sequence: TGTGCCACCAGTGATCGTGCCTCTAGATCCGATGAGCAGTTCTTC.